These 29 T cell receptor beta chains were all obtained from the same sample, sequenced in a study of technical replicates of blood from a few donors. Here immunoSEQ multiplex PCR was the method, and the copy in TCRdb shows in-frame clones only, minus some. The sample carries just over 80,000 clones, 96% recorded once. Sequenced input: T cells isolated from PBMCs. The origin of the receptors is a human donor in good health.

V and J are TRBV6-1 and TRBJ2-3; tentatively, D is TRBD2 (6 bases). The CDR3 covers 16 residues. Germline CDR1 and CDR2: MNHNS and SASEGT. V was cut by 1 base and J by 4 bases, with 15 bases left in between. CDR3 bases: TGTGCCAGCAGTGAAGGGAGGGTTGTGGGATCAGATACGCAGTATTTT. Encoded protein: CASSEGRVVGSDTQYF.

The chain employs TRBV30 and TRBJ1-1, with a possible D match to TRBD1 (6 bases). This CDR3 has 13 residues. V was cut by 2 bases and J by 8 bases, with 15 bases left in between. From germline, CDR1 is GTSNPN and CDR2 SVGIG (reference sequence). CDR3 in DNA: TGTGCCTGGAGTTCCCCAGGGGTTGGGGAAGCTTTCTTT. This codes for CAWSSPGVGEAFF.

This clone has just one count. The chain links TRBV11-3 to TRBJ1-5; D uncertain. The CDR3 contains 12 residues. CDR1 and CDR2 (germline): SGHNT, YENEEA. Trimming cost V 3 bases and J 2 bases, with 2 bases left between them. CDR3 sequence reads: CASSFGNQPQHF. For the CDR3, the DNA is TGTGCCAGCAGCTTCGGCAATCAGCCCCAGCATTTT.

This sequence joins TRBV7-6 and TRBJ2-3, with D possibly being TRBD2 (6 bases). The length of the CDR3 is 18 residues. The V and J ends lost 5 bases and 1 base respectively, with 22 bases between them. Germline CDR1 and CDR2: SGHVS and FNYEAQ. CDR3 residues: CASSQSITDKRGTDTQYF. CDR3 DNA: TGTGCCAGCAGCCAATCAATAACGGACAAGCGGGGCACAGATACGCAGTATTTT.

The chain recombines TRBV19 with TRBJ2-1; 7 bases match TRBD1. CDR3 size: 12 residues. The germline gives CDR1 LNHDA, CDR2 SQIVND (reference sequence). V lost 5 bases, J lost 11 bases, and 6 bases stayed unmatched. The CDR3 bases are TGTGCCAGTAGTGTACGACAGGGCCAGCAGTTCTTC. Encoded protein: CASSVRQGQQFF.

CDR3 in DNA: TGTGCCAGCAGCGAGGGACTAGTTAACACCGGGGAGCTGTTTTTT. Protein sequence: CASSEGLVNTGELFF. The V call is TRBV7-8, the J call TRBJ2-2; 8 bases match TRBD2. This CDR3 is built from 15 residues. Per germline, CDR1 SGHVS and CDR2 FQNEAQ. The trim removed 5 bases at V and 2 bases at J, leaving 4 bases unmatched. The full variable domain, its missing parts supplied by reference TRBV7-8 and TRBJ2-2, is GAGVSQSPRYKVAKRGQDVALRCDPISGHVSLFWYQQALGQGPEFLTYFQNEAQLDKSGLPSDRFFAERPEGSVSTLKIQRTQQEDSAVYLCASSEGLVNTGELFFGEGSRLTVL.

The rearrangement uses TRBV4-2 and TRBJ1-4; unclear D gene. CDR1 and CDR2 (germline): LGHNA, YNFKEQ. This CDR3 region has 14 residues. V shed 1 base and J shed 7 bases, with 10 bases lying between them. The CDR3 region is CASSQVGLGEKLFF. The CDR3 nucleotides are TGTGCCAGCAGCCAAGTCGGGTTGGGTGAAAAACTGTTTTTT.

In nucleotides, the CDR3 is TGCAGCGCTAATTCAGGGGCGGTTGAGGGTGAAGCTTTCTTT. Its protein product is CSANSGAVEGEAFF. The gene calls are TRBV29-1 and TRBJ1-1; D is possibly TRBD1 (6 bases). Germline V gene lookup returns CDR1 SQVTM and CDR2 ANQGSEA. V lost 7 bases, J lost 7 bases, and 22 bases lay in between. The CDR3 has 14 residues. The complete variable domain, with remaining parts taken from reference TRBV29-1 and TRBJ1-1, reads SAVISQKPSRDICQRGTSLTIQCQVDSQVTMMFWYRQQPGQSLTLIATANQGSEATYESGFVIDKFPISRPNLTFSTLTVSNMSPEDSSIYLCSANSGAVEGEAFFGQGTRLTVV.

This chain's CDR3 is CASRDRATGNTIYF. For the CDR3, the DNA is TGCGCCAGCAGGGACAGGGCAACTGGAAACACCATATATTTT. V and J are TRBV4-1 and TRBJ1-3; 8 bases map to TRBD1. The CDR3 length is 14 residues. Germline V lookup: CDR1 MGHRA, CDR2 YSYEKL. The V gene end was trimmed by 6 bases and the J gene end by 2 bases; junction bases not matched to a gene: 3.

The CDR3: CASSLAADYEQYF. The CDR3 DNA follows: TGTGCCAGCAGCTTAGCTGCGGACTACGAGCAGTACTTC. V gene TRBV7-8 combines with J gene TRBJ2-7; D not certain. Germline CDR1 SGHVS, CDR2 FQNEAQ. The CDR3 contains 13 residues. Trimming pared 0 bases from V and 3 bases from J, leaving 6 bases between.

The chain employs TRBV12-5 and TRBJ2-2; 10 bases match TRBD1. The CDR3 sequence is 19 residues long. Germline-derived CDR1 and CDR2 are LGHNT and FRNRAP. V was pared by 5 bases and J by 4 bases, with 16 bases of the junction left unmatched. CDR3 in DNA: TGTGCTAGTGGTCCCGGGAAGGCCGGGACAGGGGAGAGCACCGGGGAGCTGTTTTTT. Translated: CASGPGKAGTGESTGELFF. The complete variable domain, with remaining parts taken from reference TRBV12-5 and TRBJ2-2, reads DARVTQTPRHKVTEMGQEVTMRCQPILGHNTVFWYRQTMMQGLELLAYFRNRAPLDDSGMPKDRFSAEMPDATLATLKIQPSEPRDSAVYFCASGPGKAGTGESTGELFFGEGSRLTVL.

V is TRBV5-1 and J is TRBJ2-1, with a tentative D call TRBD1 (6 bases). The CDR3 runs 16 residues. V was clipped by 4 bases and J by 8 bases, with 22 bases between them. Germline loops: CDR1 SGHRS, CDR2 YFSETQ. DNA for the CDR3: TGCGCCAGCAGCCACATGAGGGGGAGACGGGACGATGAGCAGTTCTTC. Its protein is CASSHMRGRRDDEQFF. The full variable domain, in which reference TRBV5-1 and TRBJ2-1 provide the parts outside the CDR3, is KAGVTQTPRYLIKTRGQQVTLSCSPISGHRSVSWYQQTPGQGLQFLFEYFSETQRNKGNFPGRFSGRQFSNSRSEMNVSTLELGDSALYLCASSHMRGRRDDEQFFGPGTRLTVL.

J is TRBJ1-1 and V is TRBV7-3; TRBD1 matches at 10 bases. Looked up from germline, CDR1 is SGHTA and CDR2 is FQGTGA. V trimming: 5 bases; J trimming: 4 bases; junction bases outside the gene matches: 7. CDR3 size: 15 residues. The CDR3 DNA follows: TGTGCCAGCAGCCCAAAGACAGGGGGCGTCACTGAAGCTTTCTTT. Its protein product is CASSPKTGGVTEAFF. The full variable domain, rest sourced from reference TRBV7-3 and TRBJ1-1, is GAGVSQTPSNKVTEKGKYVELRCDPISGHTALYWYRQSLGQGPEFLIYFQGTGAADDSGLPNDRFFAVRPEGSVSTLKIQRTERGDSAVYLCASSPKTGGVTEAFFGQGTRLTVV.

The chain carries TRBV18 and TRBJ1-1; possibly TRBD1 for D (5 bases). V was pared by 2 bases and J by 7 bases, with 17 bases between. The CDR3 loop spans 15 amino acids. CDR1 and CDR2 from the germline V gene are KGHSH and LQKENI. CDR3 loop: CASSPTPGPMYEAFF. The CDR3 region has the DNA TGTGCCAGCTCACCAACGCCAGGGCCTATGTATGAAGCTTTCTTT.

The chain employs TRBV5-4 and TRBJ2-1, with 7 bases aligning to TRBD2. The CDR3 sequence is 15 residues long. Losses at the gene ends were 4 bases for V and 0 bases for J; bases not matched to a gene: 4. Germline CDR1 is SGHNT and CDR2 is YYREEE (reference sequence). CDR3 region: CASSMLAGSYNEQFF. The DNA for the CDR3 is TGTGCCAGCAGCATGTTAGCGGGCTCCTACAATGAGCAGTTCTTC.

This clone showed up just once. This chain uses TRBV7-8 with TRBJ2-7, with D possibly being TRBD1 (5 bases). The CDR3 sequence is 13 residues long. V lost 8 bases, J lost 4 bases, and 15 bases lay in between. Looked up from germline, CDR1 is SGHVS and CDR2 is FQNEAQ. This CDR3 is CASLPGASYEQYF. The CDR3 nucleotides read TGTGCCAGCCTCCCTGGGGCATCTTACGAGCAGTACTTC.

CDR3 sequence: CASSSRRGLAGLTDTQYF. The DNA for the CDR3 is TGTGCCAGCAGCTCACGGCGGGGACTAGCGGGACTCACAGATACGCAGTATTTT. The chain uses TRBV7-9 and TRBJ2-3; 13 bases are shared with TRBD2. The V gene's germline CDR1 is SEHNR and CDR2 FQNEAQ (reference sequence). J was trimmed by 2 bases and V by 4 bases; bases with no gene match: 9. CDR3 length: 18 amino acids. Full variable domain (missing parts from reference TRBV7-9 and TRBJ2-3): DTGVSQNPRHKITKRGQNVTFRCDPISEHNRLYWYRQTLGQGPEFLTYFQNEAQLEKSRLLSDRFSAERPKGSFSTLEIQRTEQGDSAMYLCASSSRRGLAGLTDTQYFGPGTRLTVL.

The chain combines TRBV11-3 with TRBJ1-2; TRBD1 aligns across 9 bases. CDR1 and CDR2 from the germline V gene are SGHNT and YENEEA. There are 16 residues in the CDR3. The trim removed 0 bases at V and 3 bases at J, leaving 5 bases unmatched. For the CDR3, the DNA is TGTGCCAGCAGCTTAGAGAAGACAGGGGGAGACTATGGCTACACCTTC. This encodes CASSLEKTGGDYGYTF.

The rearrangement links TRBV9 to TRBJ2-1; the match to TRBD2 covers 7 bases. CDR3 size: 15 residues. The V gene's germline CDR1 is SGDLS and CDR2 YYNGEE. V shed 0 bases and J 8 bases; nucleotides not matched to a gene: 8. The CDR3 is CASSVEGGRGHEQFF. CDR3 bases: TGTGCCAGCAGCGTAGAGGGAGGGCGGGGCCATGAGCAGTTCTTC.

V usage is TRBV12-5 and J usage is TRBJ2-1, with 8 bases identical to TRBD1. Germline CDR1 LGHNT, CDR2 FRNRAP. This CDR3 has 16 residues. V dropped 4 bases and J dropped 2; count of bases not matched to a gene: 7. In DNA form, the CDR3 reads TGTGCTAGTGGTTCACCCGACAGGGGACCCTACAATGAGCAGTTCTTC. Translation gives CASGSPDRGPYNEQFF.

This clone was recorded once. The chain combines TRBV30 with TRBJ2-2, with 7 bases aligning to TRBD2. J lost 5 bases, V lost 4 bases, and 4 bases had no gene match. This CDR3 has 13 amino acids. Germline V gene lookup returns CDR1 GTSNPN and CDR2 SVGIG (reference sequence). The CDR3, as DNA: TGTGCCTGGACTAGGCGGGGGACCGGGGAGCTGTTTTTT. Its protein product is CAWTRRGTGELFF.

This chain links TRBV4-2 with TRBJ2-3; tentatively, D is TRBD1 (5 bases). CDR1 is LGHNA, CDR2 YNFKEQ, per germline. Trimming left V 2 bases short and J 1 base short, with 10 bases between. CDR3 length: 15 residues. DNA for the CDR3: TGTGCCAGCAGCCAATCTGTCAGGGGCACAGATACGCAGTATTTT. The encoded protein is CASSQSVRGTDTQYF.

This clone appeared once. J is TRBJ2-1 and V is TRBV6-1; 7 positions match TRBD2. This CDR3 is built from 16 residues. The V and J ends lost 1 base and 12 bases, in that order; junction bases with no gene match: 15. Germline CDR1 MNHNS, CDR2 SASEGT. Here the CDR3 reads CASSEVNTGGPPGQFF. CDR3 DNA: TGTGCCAGCAGTGAAGTCAATACGGGAGGACCACCCGGGCAGTTCTTC.

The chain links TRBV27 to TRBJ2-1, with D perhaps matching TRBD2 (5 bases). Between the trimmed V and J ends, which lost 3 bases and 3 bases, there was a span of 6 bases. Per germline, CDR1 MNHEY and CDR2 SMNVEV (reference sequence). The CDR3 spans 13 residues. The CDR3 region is CASSFSVYNEQFF. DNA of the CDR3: TGTGCCAGCAGTTTTAGCGTCTACAATGAGCAGTTCTTC.

Here the CDR3 DNA reads TGCGCCAGCAGTACAGTATCCACCGGGGAGCTGTTTTTT. This encodes CASSTVSTGELFF. V and J are TRBV4-3 and TRBJ2-2; D not resolved. The V gene's germline CDR1 is LGHNA and CDR2 YSLEER. There are 13 residues in the CDR3. Trimming left V 6 bases short and J 4 bases short, with 9 bases between.

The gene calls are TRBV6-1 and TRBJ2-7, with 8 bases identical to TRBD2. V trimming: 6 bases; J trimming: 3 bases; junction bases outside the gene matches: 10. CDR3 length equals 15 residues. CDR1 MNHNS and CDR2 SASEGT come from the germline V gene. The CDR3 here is CASRNLAGGLYEQYF. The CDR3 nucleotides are TGTGCCAGCAGAAACCTAGCGGGTGGGCTCTACGAGCAGTACTTC.

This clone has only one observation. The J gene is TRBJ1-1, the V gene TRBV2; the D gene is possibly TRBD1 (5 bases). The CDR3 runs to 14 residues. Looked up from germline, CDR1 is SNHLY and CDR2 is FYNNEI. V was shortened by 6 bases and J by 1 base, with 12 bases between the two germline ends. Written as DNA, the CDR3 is TGTGCCAGCAGAGGGACTTACAGGAACACTGAAGCTTTCTTT. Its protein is CASRGTYRNTEAFF.

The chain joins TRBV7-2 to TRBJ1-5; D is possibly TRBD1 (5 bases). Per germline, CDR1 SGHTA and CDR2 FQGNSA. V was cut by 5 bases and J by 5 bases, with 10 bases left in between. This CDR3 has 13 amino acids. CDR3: CASSPKTDQPQHF. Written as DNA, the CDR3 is TGTGCCAGCAGCCCCAAGACAGATCAGCCCCAGCATTTT. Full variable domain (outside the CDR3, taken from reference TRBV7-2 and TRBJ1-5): GAGVSQSPSNKVTEKGKDVELRCDPISGHTALYWYRQSLGQGLEFLIYFQGNSAPDKSGLPSDRFSAERTGGSVSTLTIQRTQQEDSAVYLCASSPKTDQPQHFGDGTRLSIL.

The CDR3 DNA is TGTGCCAGCAGTTTATGGCAGGGGGCAGGGGAGACCCAGTACTTC. Protein: CASSLWQGAGETQYF. This rearrangement joins TRBV27 to TRBJ2-5, with 8 bases aligning to TRBD1. The CDR3 extends over 15 amino acids. V was pared by 1 base and J by 5 bases, with 6 bases of the junction left unmatched. The germline V gene encodes CDR1 MNHEY and CDR2 SMNVEV (reference sequence).